This is a list of T cell receptor beta chains from one sample in a study of blood T cell repertoires in COVID-19. The protocol was immunoSEQ multiplex PCR, while the TCRdb copy is restricted to in-frame clones and leaves out a portion. There are roughly 150,000 clones in the sample; 75% to 90% occur only once, and around 6.1% lies in the top ten. Sequencing was performed on peripheral blood. These receptor sequences come from an older man with acute or convalescent COVID-19. Each CDR3 is given with its conserved first and last residue.

V gene,J gene,CDR3 protein
TRBV6-1,TRBJ1-4,CASSENRGTGEKLFF
TRBV6-4,TRBJ1-5,CASSRDINQPQHF
TRBV28,TRBJ1-5,CASTQKGRGAYSNQPQHF
TRBV5-4,TRBJ2-7,CASSFISGSYEQYF
TRBV7-2,TRBJ1-1,CASSFSAHPNTEAFF
TRBV6-5,TRBJ2-6,CASSIGGSGANVLTF
TRBV27,TRBJ2-4,CASSSPSGLAKNIQYF
TRBV5-1,TRBJ2-4,CASSLDGTQNIQYF
TRBV12-3/TRBV12-4,TRBJ1-5,CASRDRSQPQHF
TRBV9,TRBJ1-4,CASSALGTNEKLFF
TRBV5-4,TRBJ1-4,CASREDSRNEKLFF
TRBV3-1/TRBV3-2,TRBJ1-2,CASSQDSVGLLYGYTF
TRBV3-1/TRBV3-2,TRBJ2-5,CASSQDLVERETQYF
TRBV20-1,TRBJ2-1,CSAIEAGTGDLNEQFF
TRBV5-1,TRBJ2-2,CASSLRTGGFNAGELFF
TRBV10-3,TRBJ2-7,CAIQGAQAYEQYF
TRBV5-1,TRBJ2-7,CASSLGFSGSSYEQYF
TRBV24-1,TRBJ2-5,CATSGPGGETQYF
TRBV7-2,TRBJ1-1,CASSLEGTWYTEAFF
TRBV4-1,TRBJ2-2,CASSQEGQRRGGELFF
TRBV5-6,TRBJ2-3,CASSTGQAQYF
TRBV6-1,TRBJ1-3,CASSVSTGRGSSGNTIYF
TRBV19,TRBJ1-5,CASSNPGQGSNQPQHF
TRBV9,TRBJ2-7,CASSVVGSGLPFDGYEQYF
TRBV29-1,TRBJ1-6,CSAGGGNSPLHF
TRBV7-2,TRBJ1-3,CASSGVGSGAGNTIYF
TRBV28,TRBJ1-2,CASTPRGYYGYTF
TRBV5-4,TRBJ1-6,CASSLVQSGHSYNSPLHF
TRBV2,TRBJ2-6,CASSVEASLGANVLTF
TRBV6-5,TRBJ1-2,CASSLSGMGGYTF
TRBV7-7,TRBJ2-2,CASSSSGGAIGELFF
TRBV9,TRBJ1-2,CASSVETDYGYTF
TRBV6-4,TRBJ2-7,CASSPDRSSYEQYF
TRBV3-1/TRBV3-2,TRBJ2-3,CASSPRQGTDTQYF
TRBV11-3,TRBJ1-1,CASSLDPAGGTEAFF
TRBV7-2,TRBJ2-3,CASSPRGTSTDTQYF
TRBV6-4,TRBJ2-7,CASSEPPGRGEQYF
TRBV15,TRBJ1-1,CATSRDRGAYTEAFF
TRBV21-1,TRBJ1-2,CASARYWFVRQGKRTNYGYTF
TRBV5-1,TRBJ2-2,CASSRTGSANTGELFF
TRBV7-9,TRBJ1-1,CASSPEYLEMNTEAFF
TRBV5-1,TRBJ1-3,CASSFFGAFSGNTIYF
TRBV9,TRBJ2-2,CASSSGTYTGELFF
TRBV9,TRBJ2-5,CASSPSGKTQYF
TRBV6-6,TRBJ1-2,CASRGTGPGDYGYTF
TRBV5-1,TRBJ1-2,CASSPEGGTGLYGYTF
TRBV5-1,TRBJ2-1,CASSTNQGAPYNEQFF
TRBV27,TRBJ2-3,CASSSPSRGSTDTQYF
TRBV27,TRBJ2-2,CASSQAGTSRTGELFF
TRBV10-3,TRBJ1-1,CAIRVADTEAFF